The following is a T cell receptor beta chain sequence with its context. The sample originates from a study of blood T cell repertoires in COVID-19. This CDR3 region has 15 residues. V dropped 8 bases and J dropped 0; count of bases not matched to a gene: 6. CDR1 and CDR2 (germline): MNHEY, SVGAGI. Per the original methods: By means of reference gene primer amplification, nucleated cell counts were estimated. Data came from immunoSEQ multiplex PCR; TCRdb stores just in-frame clones and leaves some out. That table furnishes V, J and clone size, whereas the DNA furnished D and trimming. The repertoire holds about 170,000 clones, with around 74% as singletons.

The clonotype originates from a man in his 70s with acute or convalescent COVID-19. Sequencing was performed on peripheral blood. V usage is TRBV6-5 and J usage is TRBJ2-2, with 7 positions matching TRBD2. CDR3: CASRTGGANTGELFF. The CDR3 nucleotides are TGTGCCAGCCGTACTGGGGGGGCGAACACCGGGGAGCTGTTTTTT.